This TCR beta chain came from a study of CD8 T cells in ankylosing spondylitis. Study findings and constraints: Both synovial fluid and blood in reactive arthritis had previously been reported to carry some motif variants. Clones linked with disease were CD8+ and fairly uncommon in the peripheral blood. A TCR beta motif of under 10 highly homologous variants seemed to mark ankylosing spondylitis blood. Reported data indicate significant enrichment of disease-linked clones within matched ankylosing spondylitis synovial fluid.

With respect to this clonotype: Its cognate antigen is unknown.

Germline CDR1 KGHSH, CDR2 LQKENI. The V gene lost 2 bases and the J gene lost 9 bases, with 8 bases spanning the gap. The CDR3 spans 12 residues. One entry per CDR3 protein results from TCRdb running MiXCR on the 5' RACE reads. The sample has approximately 540,000 distinct CDR3 sequences; about 13% are singletons. Source material: blood, either unsorted or a sorted T cell fraction (not recorded which). The origin of this receptor is a male donor with ankylosing spondylitis. The gene calls are TRBV18 and TRBJ2-1, with D tentatively TRBD2 (5 bases). The CDR3 bases are TGTGCCAGCTCACCAGGAGAGGGTGAGCAGTTCTTC. This gives the protein CASSPGEGEQFF.